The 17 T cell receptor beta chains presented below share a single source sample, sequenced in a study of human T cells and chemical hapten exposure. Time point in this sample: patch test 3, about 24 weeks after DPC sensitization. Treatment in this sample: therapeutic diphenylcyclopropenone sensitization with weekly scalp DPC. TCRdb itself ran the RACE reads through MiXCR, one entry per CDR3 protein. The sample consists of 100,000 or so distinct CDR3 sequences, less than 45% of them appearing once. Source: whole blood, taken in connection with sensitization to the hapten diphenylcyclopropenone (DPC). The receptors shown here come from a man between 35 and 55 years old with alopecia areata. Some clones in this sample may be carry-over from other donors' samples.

The CDR3 DNA follows: TGTGCCAGCAGCGTAGGTCCGGGGATGGAAGCTTTCTTT. The encoded protein is CASSVGPGMEAFF. This chain connects TRBV9 to TRBJ1-1; D gene unclear. CDR3 length: 13 amino acids. V dropped 0 bases and J dropped 8 bases, with 11 bases sitting between them. CDR1 SGDLS and CDR2 YYNGEE come from the germline V gene.

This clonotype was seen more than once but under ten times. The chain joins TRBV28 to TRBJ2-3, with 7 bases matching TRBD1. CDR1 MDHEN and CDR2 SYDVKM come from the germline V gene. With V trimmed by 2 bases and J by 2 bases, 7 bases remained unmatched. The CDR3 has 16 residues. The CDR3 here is CASSLAWTGSTDTQYF. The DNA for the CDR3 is TGTGCCAGCAGTTTAGCCTGGACAGGCTCCACAGATACGCAGTATTTT.

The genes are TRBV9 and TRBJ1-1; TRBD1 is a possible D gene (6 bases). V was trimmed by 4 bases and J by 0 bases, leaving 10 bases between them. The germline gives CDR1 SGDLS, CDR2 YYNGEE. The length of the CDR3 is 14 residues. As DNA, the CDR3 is TGTGCCAGCAGCCGCACAGGGTTGAACACTGAAGCTTTCTTT. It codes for CASSRTGLNTEAFF.

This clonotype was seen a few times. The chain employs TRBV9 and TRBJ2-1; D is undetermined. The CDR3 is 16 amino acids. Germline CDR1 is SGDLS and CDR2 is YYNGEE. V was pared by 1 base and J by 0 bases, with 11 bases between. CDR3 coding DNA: TGTGCCAGCAGCGTATCGAGGTCGAGCTCCTACAATGAGCAGTTCTTC. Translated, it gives CASSVSRSSSYNEQFF.

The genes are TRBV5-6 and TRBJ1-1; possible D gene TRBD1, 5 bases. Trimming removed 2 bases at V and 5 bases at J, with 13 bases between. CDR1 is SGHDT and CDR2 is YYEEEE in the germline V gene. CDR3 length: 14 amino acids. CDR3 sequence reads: CASSFDSWLTEAFF. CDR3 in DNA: TGTGCCAGCAGCTTTGACAGCTGGTTGACTGAAGCTTTCTTT.

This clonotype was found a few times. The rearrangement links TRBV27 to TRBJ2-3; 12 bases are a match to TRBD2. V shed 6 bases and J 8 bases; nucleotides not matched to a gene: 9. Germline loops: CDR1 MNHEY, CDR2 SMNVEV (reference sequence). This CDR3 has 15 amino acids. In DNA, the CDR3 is TGTGCCAGCAGCTCTGGACTAGCGGGAATGGTTACGCAGTATTTT. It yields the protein CASSSGLAGMVTQYF.

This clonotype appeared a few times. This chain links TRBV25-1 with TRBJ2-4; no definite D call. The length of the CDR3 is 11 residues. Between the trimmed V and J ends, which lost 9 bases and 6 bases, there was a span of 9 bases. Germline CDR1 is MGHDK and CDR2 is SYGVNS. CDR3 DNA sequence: TGTGCCAGTACACCAGGAAACATTCAGTACTTC. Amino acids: CASTPGNIQYF.

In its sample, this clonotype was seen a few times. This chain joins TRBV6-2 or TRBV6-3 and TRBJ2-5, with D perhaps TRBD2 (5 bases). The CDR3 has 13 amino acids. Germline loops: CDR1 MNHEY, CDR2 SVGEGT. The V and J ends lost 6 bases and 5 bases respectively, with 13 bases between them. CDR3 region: CASSGNAPETQYF. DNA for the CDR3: TGTGCCAGCAGCGGGAACGCGCCGGAGACCCAGTACTTC.

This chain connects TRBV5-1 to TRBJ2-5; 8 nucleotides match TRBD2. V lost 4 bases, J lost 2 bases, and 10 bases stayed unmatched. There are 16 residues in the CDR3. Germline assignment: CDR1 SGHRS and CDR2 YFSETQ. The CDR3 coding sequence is TGCGCCAGCAGCCTGGTAGGGACTAGTTTACAAGAGACCCAGTACTTC. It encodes CASSLVGTSLQETQYF.

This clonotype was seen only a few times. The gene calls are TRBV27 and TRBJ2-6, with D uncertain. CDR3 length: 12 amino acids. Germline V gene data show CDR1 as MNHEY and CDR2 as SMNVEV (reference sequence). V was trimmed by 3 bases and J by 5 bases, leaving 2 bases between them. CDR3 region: CASSFWANVLTF. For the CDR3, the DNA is TGTGCCAGCAGTTTCTGGGCCAACGTCCTGACTTTC.

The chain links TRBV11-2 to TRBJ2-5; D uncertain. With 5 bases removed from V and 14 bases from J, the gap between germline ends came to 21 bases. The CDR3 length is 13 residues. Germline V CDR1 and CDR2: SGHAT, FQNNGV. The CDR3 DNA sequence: TGTGCCAGCAGCCTCCGTTTAAGTGGAGACTTATACTTC. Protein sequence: CASSLRLSGDLYF.

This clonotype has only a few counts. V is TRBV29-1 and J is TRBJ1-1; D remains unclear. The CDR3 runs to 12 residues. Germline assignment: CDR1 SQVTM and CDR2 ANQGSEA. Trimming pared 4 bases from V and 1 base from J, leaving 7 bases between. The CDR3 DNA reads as TGCAGCGTTGGACAACCGAACACTGAAGCTTTCTTT. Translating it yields CSVGQPNTEAFF.

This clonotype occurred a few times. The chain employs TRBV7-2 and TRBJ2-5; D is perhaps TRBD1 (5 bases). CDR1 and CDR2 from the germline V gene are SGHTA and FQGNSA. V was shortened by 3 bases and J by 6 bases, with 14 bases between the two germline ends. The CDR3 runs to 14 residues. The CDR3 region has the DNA TGTGCCAGCAGCTTGGCTCAGGGAAGGAAGACCCAGTACTTC. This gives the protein CASSLAQGRKTQYF.

CDR3 residues: CASSRSWQPGLVSYNEQFF. The CDR3 DNA is TGTGCCAGCAGCCGTTCTTGGCAGCCCGGACTAGTCTCCTACAATGAGCAGTTCTTC. V is TRBV7-2 and J is TRBJ2-1; 7 bases map to TRBD2. CDR3 length: 19 residues. V shed 5 bases and J 0 bases; nucleotides not matched to a gene: 16. The germline gives CDR1 SGHTA, CDR2 FQGNSA.

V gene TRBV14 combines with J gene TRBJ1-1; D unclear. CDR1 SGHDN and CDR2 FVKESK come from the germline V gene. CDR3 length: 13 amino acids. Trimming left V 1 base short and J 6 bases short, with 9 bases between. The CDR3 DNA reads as TGTGCCAGCAGCCAAGTTATAGGAGCTGAAGCTTTCTTT. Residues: CASSQVIGAEAFF. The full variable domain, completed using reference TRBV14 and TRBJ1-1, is EAGVTQFPSHSVIEKGQTVTLRCDPISGHDNLYWYRRVMGKEIKFLLHFVKESKQDESGMPNNRFLAERTGGTYSTLKVQPAELEDSGVYFCASSQVIGAEAFFGQGTRLTVV.

The CDR3 region has the DNA TGTGCCAGCAGAGTTCCCCCGGGAAGGGGCCCTGCCAAAAACATTCAGTACTTC. Translated, it gives CASRVPPGRGPAKNIQYF. The V call is TRBV6-2 or TRBV6-3, the J call TRBJ2-4; tentatively, D is TRBD1 or TRBD2 (5 bases each). Deletions cut 6 bases from V and 1 base from J, with 22 bases between. CDR3 length: 18 residues. Germline-derived CDR1 and CDR2 are MNHEY and SVGEGT.

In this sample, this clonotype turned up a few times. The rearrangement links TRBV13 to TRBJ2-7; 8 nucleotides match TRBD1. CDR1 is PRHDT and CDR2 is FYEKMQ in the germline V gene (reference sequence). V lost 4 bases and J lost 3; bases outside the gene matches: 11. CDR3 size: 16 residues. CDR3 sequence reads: CASSSSGTGPLYEQYF. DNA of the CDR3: TGTGCCAGCAGCTCGTCCGGGACAGGCCCCCTCTACGAGCAGTACTTC. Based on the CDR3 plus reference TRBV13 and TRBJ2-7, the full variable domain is AAGVIQSPRHLIKEKRETATLKCYPIPRHDTVYWYQQGPGQDPQFLISFYEKMQSDKGSIPDRFSAQQFSDYHSELNMSSLELGDSALYFCASSSSGTGPLYEQYFGPGTRLTVT.